This TCR beta chain comes out of a study of human T cells and chemical hapten exposure. Time point defined: healthy volunteer bleed at 2 weeks. Total RNA extraction was carried out from unfractionated whole blood. TCRdb independently ran MiXCR on the RACE reads; one entry per CDR3 protein. The repertoire has around 130,000 distinct CDR3 sequences, approximately 8.3% of them found once; the top ten carry approximately 1.6%. The material sequenced was whole blood. The sequence came from a male donor in good health. Some clones in this sample may be carry-over from other donors' samples.

CDR3 in DNA: TGTGCCAGTCTTGCGCAGGACCCCTACGAGCAGTACTTC. It yields the protein CASLAQDPYEQYF. The rearrangement joins TRBV7-2 to TRBJ2-7; D ambiguous. The CDR3 extends over 13 amino acids. V lost 9 bases and J 2 bases, leaving 14 bases between the germline ends. CDR1 SGHTA and CDR2 FQGNSA come from the germline V gene.